A selection of T cell receptor beta chains follows, all from one sample in a study of cytomegalovirus exposure and HLA in healthy donors. Method: immunoSEQ multiplex PCR; TCRdb's copy keeps in-frame clones and lacks some. Of a few hundred thousand clones listed, 70% to 90% are singletons. The sample taken for sequencing was PBMCs. The receptors derive from a woman in her late teens or twenties in good health and CMV-seronegative. The CDR3 runs from the conserved cysteine through the conserved F or W. The D gene is left open where the match is weak. Clone sizes are given selectively: once, few, many, or a class where the clone is expanded.

-	TRBV28	-	TRBJ2-7	TGTGCCAGCAGTTTATTGGACTCCGGGTCAAGCTCCTACGAGCAGTACTTC	CASSLLDSGSSSYEQYF
-	TRBV7-2	-	TRBJ1-1	TGTGCCAGCAGCTTAATCAGGGGCCCGCAGGACACTGAAGCTTTCTTT	CASSLIRGPQDTEAFF
-	TRBV4-1	-	TRBJ1-5	TGCGCCAGCAGCCAAGGTCAGGGCAATCAGCCCCAGCATTTT	CASSQGQGNQPQHF
TRBD2	TRBV9	-	TRBJ2-1	TGTGCCAGCAGCGTAGGCGGGAGCGGATACAATGAGCAGTTCTTC	CASSVGGSGYNEQFF
-	TRBV4-2	-	TRBJ1-4	TGTGCCAGCAGCCAAGACGCGTCACCGGGGGAAAAACTGTTTTTT	CASSQDASPGEKLFF
-	TRBV7-6	-	TRBJ2-7	TGTGCCAGCAGCTCCACCCGGGACACCTCGGAGCGGTACTTC	CASSSTRDTSERYF
TRBD2	TRBV7-3	-	TRBJ2-3	TGTGCCAGCAGCCCTGGACTAGCGGGGCTGAGCGCAGATACGCAGTATTTT	CASSPGLAGLSADTQYF
-	TRBV6-5	-	TRBJ1-1	TGTGCCAGCAGCGATCTAATAGAGGCTTTCTTT	CASSDLIEAFF
TRBD2	TRBV19	-	TRBJ2-2	TGTGCCAGCGGCAGCGGGAGTTTGAGCACCGGGGAGCTGTTTTTT	CASGSGSLSTGELFF
TRBD2	TRBV14	-	TRBJ2-7	TGTGCCAGCAGAAAAGGCCCCAAAGCGGGAGGGCCCTACGAGCAGTACTTC	CASRKGPKAGGPYEQYF
-	TRBV5-4	-	TRBJ1-2	TGTGCCAGCAGCTTGGTTAGCGGGACCTTTAGTGGCTACACCTTC	CASSLVSGTFSGYTF
-	TRBV7-9	-	TRBJ2-5	TGTGCCAGCAGCGGCAGGGTTGGGGAGACCCAGTACTTC	CASSGRVGETQYF
TRBD2	TRBV4-3	-	TRBJ2-1	TGCGCCAGCAGCCAAGTAGAAGGACTAGCGGAGATATACAATGAGCAGTTCTTC	CASSQVEGLAEIYNEQFF
-	TRBV11-2	-	TRBJ1-2	TGTGCCAGCAGCTTATATCGGGAAAGGGACTATGGCTACACCTTC	CASSLYRERDYGYTF
-	TRBV18	-	TRBJ2-7	TGTGCCAGCTCACCACCCGAGACATCCTACGAGCAGTACTTC	CASSPPETSYEQYF
TRBD1	TRBV27	-	TRBJ2-7	TGTGCCAGCAGTTTTGGGACAGGCCCTTACGAGCAGTACTTC	CASSFGTGPYEQYF
TRBD1	TRBV5-6	-	TRBJ1-5	TGTGCCAGCAGTCTGGGGGGACAGGGTAATCAGCCCCAGCATTTT	CASSLGGQGNQPQHF
-	TRBV6-1	once	TRBJ1-5	TGTGCCAGCGGCGTGGACAGCCTTAGCAATCAGCCCCAGCATTTT	CASGVDSLSNQPQHF
TRBD2	TRBV28	-	TRBJ2-7	TGTGCCAGCAGTTTTTGGGAGGGACGGTACGAGCAGTACTTC	CASSFWEGRYEQYF
-	TRBV2	-	TRBJ2-2	TGTGCCGGCGAGGACAGTCTGAACACCGGGGAGCTGTTTTTT	CAGEDSLNTGELFF
-	TRBV5-8	-	TRBJ2-7	TGTGCCAGCAGCAGGAGCGGCAACGTCTACGAGCAGTACTTC	CASSRSGNVYEQYF
TRBD1	TRBV19	-	TRBJ2-7	TGTGCCACCAATCGGGGACAGGGGTACGAGCAGTACTTC	CATNRGQGYEQYF
TRBD1	TRBV5-4	-	TRBJ1-4	TGTGCCAGCAGCCCGGGGACAGGGGGTAAGCGGAATGAAAAACTGTTTTTT	CASSPGTGGKRNEKLFF
-	TRBV18	-	TRBJ2-1	TGTGCCAGCTCACCACCGTTGCCCAGGGATTCGTTCTTC	CASSPPLPRDSFF
TRBD1	TRBV7-9	-	TRBJ1-5	TGTGCCAGCAGCGCGGCGCAGGGGGCTCAGCCCCAGCATTTT	CASSAAQGAQPQHF
-	TRBV7-2	-	TRBJ2-7	TGTGCCAGTGGGAGGCCGGGCGCCTACGAGCAGTACTTC	CASGRPGAYEQYF
TRBD1	TRBV28	-	TRBJ1-4	TGTGCCAGCAGTTCGGGGACAGGGGGCTATGGGACTAATGAAAAACTGTTTTTT	CASSSGTGGYGTNEKLFF
TRBD1	TRBV28	-	TRBJ2-5	TGTGCCAGCAGGCAGACAGGGGGCCCTCGGGAGACCCAGTACTTC	CASRQTGGPRETQYF
-	TRBV5-1	-	TRBJ2-5	TGCGCCAGCAGCTTGGGAGCCCCTGGAGAGACCCAGTACTTC	CASSLGAPGETQYF
-	TRBV11-2	few	TRBJ1-2	TGTGCCAGCAGCTTAGAGGGGGGTGGCTACACCTTC	CASSLEGGGYTF
TRBD2	TRBV29-1	-	TRBJ2-1	TGCAGCGTTGCGGGAGGGGACAATGAGCAGTTCTTC	CSVAGGDNEQFF
TRBD1	TRBV18	-	TRBJ2-7	TGTGCCAGCTCACCTACAGGGGCGCTTACCTACGAGCAGTACTTC	CASSPTGALTYEQYF
-	TRBV9	-	TRBJ1-1	TGTGCCAGCAGCCCTCGGGGGGCCGCTGAAGCTTTCTTT	CASSPRGAAEAFF
-	TRBV27	once	TRBJ2-1	TGTGCCAGCAGTTTACGGGGGTTGTCGGGAGACAATGAGCAGTTCTTC	CASSLRGLSGDNEQFF
-	TRBV7-2	-	TRBJ1-4	TGTGCCAGCAGCTTATCTCTGACAGCTGAAAAACTGTTTTTT	CASSLSLTAEKLFF
-	TRBV2	-	TRBJ2-7	TGTGCCAGCAGAGCGGGACAGGCCTCCGAGCAGTACTTC	CASRAGQASEQYF
-	TRBV25-1	once	TRBJ2-7	TGTGCCAGCAGTGACCCGAGGGCTCTTCGAAAGGAGCAGTACTTC	CASSDPRALRKEQYF
TRBD1	TRBV5-1	-	TRBJ2-1	TGCGCCAGCAGCTTGGGGGGACAGGGTTACAATGAGCAGTTCTTC	CASSLGGQGYNEQFF
-	TRBV18	-	TRBJ1-3	TGTGCCAGCTCACCCCGGGGCGGGGCAGGTGGAAACACCATATATTTT	CASSPRGGAGGNTIYF
-	TRBV6-5	-	TRBJ2-2	TGTGCCAGCAGTTACGGACTGAACACCGGGGAGCTGTTTTTT	CASSYGLNTGELFF
-	TRBV29-1	once	TRBJ2-1	TGCAGCGCGGCGGGACCCCAGAACTACAATGAGCAGTTCTTC	CSAAGPQNYNEQFF
-	TRBV4-2	-	TRBJ2-7	TGTGCCAGCAGCCAGCAAGCCAGGCGCCACGAGCAGTACTTC	CASSQQARRHEQYF
-	TRBV28	-	TRBJ2-7	TGTGCCAGCAGTCTATTAGCGGTCCCCTACGAGCAGTACTTC	CASSLLAVPYEQYF
TRBD2	TRBV5-6	-	TRBJ2-7	TGTGCCAGCAGCTCGGGACTAGCCTCCTACGAGCAGTACTTC	CASSSGLASYEQYF
TRBD1	TRBV27	-	TRBJ1-4	TGTGCCAGCAGTCCGACAGGGGAAGAGAATGAAAAACTGTTTTTT	CASSPTGEENEKLFF
TRBD1	TRBV7-6	-	TRBJ2-7	TGTGCCAGCAGCGTACAACAGGGGCCAGACTACGAGCAGTACTTC	CASSVQQGPDYEQYF
-	TRBV9	-	TRBJ2-1	TGTGCCAGCAGCACCACAGGTCTGTGGTACAATGAGCAGTTCTTC	CASSTTGLWYNEQFF
TRBD2	TRBV10-3	once	TRBJ2-7	TGTGCCATCAGTGATGGCGGGAGGGCTTTCGAGCAGTACTTC	CAISDGGRAFEQYF
TRBD1	TRBV7-6	-	TRBJ2-6	TGTGCCAGCAGCTTAATGACAGGGGCCGGGGCCAACGTCCTGACTTTC	CASSLMTGAGANVLTF
-	TRBV2	many	TRBJ2-3	TGTGCCAGCAAGAGGGCTAGCACAGATACGCAGTATTTT	CASKRASTDTQYF
-	TRBV6-1	-	TRBJ2-7	TGTGCCAGCAGTGAGCCGCGAGAGCAGTACTTC	CASSEPREQYF
TRBD2	TRBV4-2	-	TRBJ2-1	TGTGCCAGCAGCCAAGAGACTAGCGGGAGGAATGAGCAGTTCTTC	CASSQETSGRNEQFF
-	TRBV9	-	TRBJ2-3	TGTGCCAGCAGCGTTGATAGCGGTCAAATCGGGGATACGCAGTATTTT	CASSVDSGQIGDTQYF
-	TRBV7-2	few	TRBJ2-5	TGTGCCAGCAGCTTACTCAGGCAAGAGACCCAGTACTTC	CASSLLRQETQYF
-	TRBV7-8	-	TRBJ2-4	TGTGCCAGCAGCTTCAGGGGGGCAGGCAAAAACATTCAGTACTTC	CASSFRGAGKNIQYF
-	TRBV19	-	TRBJ2-7	TGTGCCAGTAGTATAGAGACTGGTAGGGGCTCCTACGAGCAGTACTTC	CASSIETGRGSYEQYF